The present TCR beta chain was sequenced within a study of cytomegalovirus exposure and HLA in healthy donors. On the study more broadly: In an early release, HLA-typed donors contributed some 82 million unique TCR sequences. Study-level findings and limits: Rare TCR sequences dominated, though some public TCRs recurred in many donors. Within a later analysis, the majority of CMV-associated TCR beta chains appeared HLA-restricted.

For this clone: Its specificity is not known.

The study ran its PCR with 60 Vbeta and 13 Jbeta primers. TCRdb's copy holds only in-frame clones and misses some; the assay was immunoSEQ multiplex PCR. The table has about 160,000 clones, roughly 75% seen once. CDR3 length equals 14 residues. V dropped 6 bases and J dropped 8; count of bases not matched to a gene: 7. Per germline, CDR1 MNHEY and CDR2 SVGAGI. This chain uses TRBV6-5 with TRBJ2-1; 10 bases map to TRBD1. Sequenced input: PBMCs. The TCR sequence derives from a female donor in good health and CMV-seronegative. CDR3 sequence: CASSRDRGVDEQFF. The CDR3 bases are TGTGCCAGCAGCCGGGACAGGGGAGTCGATGAGCAGTTCTTC.